What follows are 8 T cell receptor beta chains derived from one specimen sequenced in a study of tumor and adjacent non-tumor tissue in lung cancer. A modified ARM-PCR protocol with three rounds of nested PCR amplified TCRbeta. TCRdb fed the multiplex PCR reads into MiXCR, producing one record per CDR3 protein. The sample contains around 75,000 distinct CDR3 sequences, roughly 70% of which appear only once. This sample's RNA came from whole unsorted tissue. The normal lung tissue was taken more than 3 cm from the tumor edge. The sample taken for sequencing was distant non-tumor lung tissue. The receptors were gathered from a woman aged 45-65 years with non-small cell lung cancer.

As to this clonotype: A much larger clonotype is one base distant, so this may be a read error. This chain links TRBV4-1 with TRBJ1-1; D is possibly TRBD1 (5 bases). There are 16 residues in the CDR3. Germline V lookup: CDR1 MGHRA, CDR2 YSYEKL. The germline V and J ends were trimmed by 0 bases and 4 bases, with 15 bases remaining between them. The CDR3 sequence is CASSQDPYRISTEAFF. The CDR3 DNA follows: TGCGCCAGCAGCCAAGATCCTTACAGGATCAGCACTGAAGCTTTCTTT.

Concerning this clonotype: A much larger clone differs from this one at a single base, so this may be a read error. This chain joins TRBV29-1 and TRBJ2-1, with TRBD1 matching 8 bases. The CDR3 totals 15 residues. Per the germline V gene, CDR1 is SQVTM and CDR2 is ANQGSEA. The CDR3 loop reads CSAKSPESGGNELFF. As DNA, the CDR3 is TGCAGCGCTAAATCACCCGAATCAGGGGGCAATGAGCTGTTCTTC.

This clonotype was observed a single time. A read error may produce the germline difference seen at one junction end. The chain recombines TRBV12-3 or TRBV12-4 with TRBJ2-7, with a weak D call TRBD2 (6 bases). The CDR3 consists of 18 residues. The CDR3 nucleotides are TGTGCCAGCAGTTTAACCGCAGGACTACAGCGAAATGGGTACGATCAGTACTTC. This translates into CASSLTAGLQRNGYDQYF.

Remarks on this clonotype: Its ends do not fully match the called genes, so a read error is possible. The genes are TRBV29-1 and TRBJ1-1; no definite D call. Germline V gene sequence: CDR1 SQVTM, CDR2 ANQGSEA. This CDR3 contains 14 residues. CDR3 nucleotide sequence: TGCAGTGTTGAAGAAAGACTGCTGAACACTGAAGCTTTCTTT. Encoded protein: CSVEERLLNTEAFF.

A note on this clonotype: An end of the junction does not agree with germline; a read error may underlie this. The chain employs TRBV5-1 and TRBJ2-5; the match to TRBD1 covers 7 bases. The CDR3 sequence is 14 residues long. Germline V lookup: CDR1 SGHRS, CDR2 YFSETQ. The CDR3 nucleotides are TGTGCCAGCAGTTTGGACAGGCTCCAAGAGACCCAGTACTTC. This translates into CASSLDRLQETQYF. The whole variable domain, filled in from reference TRBV5-1 and TRBJ2-5, reads KAGVTQTPRYLIKTRGQQVTLSCSPISGHRSVSWYQQTPGQGLQFLFEYFSETQRNKGNFPGRFSGRQFSNSRSEMNVSTLELGDSALYLCASSLDRLQETQYFGPGTRLLVL.

The table lists this clonotype with many counts. The rearrangement links TRBV20-1 to TRBJ2-1; 11 bases fit TRBD2. V shed 0 bases and J 9 bases; nucleotides not matched to a gene: 7. The CDR3 runs to 15 residues. Per germline, CDR1 DFQATT and CDR2 SNEGSKA (reference sequence). The CDR3 region is CSARDSIAGGSEQFF. In nucleotides, the CDR3 is TGCAGTGCTAGAGATTCGATAGCGGGAGGGTCTGAGCAGTTCTTC.

This clonotype was seen repeatedly, ten times or more. The chain employs TRBV29-1 and TRBJ2-1, with TRBD2 identical over 11 bases. This CDR3 is 12 amino acids long. V shed 7 bases, J shed 6 bases, and the junction held 2 bases outside the gene matches. Germline lookup yields CDR1 SQVTM and CDR2 ANQGSEA. The CDR3 spells CSAGTSGNEQFF. The CDR3 bases are TGCAGCGCCGGGACTAGCGGCAATGAGCAGTTCTTC.

There are many counts of this clonotype. The chain recombines TRBV5-6 with TRBJ2-6; D is undetermined. Trimming cost V 1 base and J 4 bases, with 6 bases left between them. Germline CDR1 is SGHDT and CDR2 is YYEEEE. This CDR3 comprises 14 residues. CDR3 sequence reads: CASSLLSGANVLTF. DNA of the CDR3: TGTGCCAGCAGCTTGTTATCAGGGGCCAACGTCCTGACTTTC.